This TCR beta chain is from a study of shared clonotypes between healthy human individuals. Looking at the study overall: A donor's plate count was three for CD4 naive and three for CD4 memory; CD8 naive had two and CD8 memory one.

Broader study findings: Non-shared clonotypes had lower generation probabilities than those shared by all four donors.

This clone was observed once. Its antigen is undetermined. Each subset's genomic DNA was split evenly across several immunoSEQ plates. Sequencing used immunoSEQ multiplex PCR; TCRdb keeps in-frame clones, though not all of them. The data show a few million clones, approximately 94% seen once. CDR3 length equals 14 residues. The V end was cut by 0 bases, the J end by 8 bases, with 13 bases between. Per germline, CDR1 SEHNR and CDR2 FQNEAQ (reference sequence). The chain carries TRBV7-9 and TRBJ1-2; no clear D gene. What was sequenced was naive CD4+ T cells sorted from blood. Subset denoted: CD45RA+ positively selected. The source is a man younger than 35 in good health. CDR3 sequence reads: CASSLATGKGGYTF. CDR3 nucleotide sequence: TGTGCCAGCAGCTTAGCCACCGGGAAGGGAGGCTACACCTTC. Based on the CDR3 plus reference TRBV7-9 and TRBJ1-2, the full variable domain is DTGVSQNPRHKITKRGQNVTFRCDPISEHNRLYWYRQTLGQGPEFLTYFQNEAQLEKSRLLSDRFSAERPKGSFSTLEIQRTEQGDSAMYLCASSLATGKGGYTFGSGTRLTVV.